The next 8 T cell receptor beta chains were all read from a single sample in a study of blood T cell repertoires in COVID-19. TCRdb keeps only in-frame clones here, not all; method: immunoSEQ multiplex PCR. Altogether 200,000 to 300,000 clones are present, about 82% being singletons, with the ten largest covering approximately 8.6%. Sample: PBMCs or T cells enriched from blood (not recorded which). These receptors came from a woman aged 45-65 years with acute COVID-19.

V is TRBV3-1 (or the pseudogene TRBV3-2) and J is TRBJ2-5; 9 positions agree with TRBD1. V dropped 3 bases and J dropped 4; count of bases not matched to a gene: 9. This CDR3 has 16 residues. Germline V lookup: CDR1 LGHDT, CDR2 YNNKEL (reference sequence). The CDR3 bases are TGTGCCAGCAGCCATAGCAAACAGGGGGCTGGAGAGACCCAGTACTTC. Protein sequence: CASSHSKQGAGETQYF.

On this clone itself: Different DNA sequences within this sample yield the same CDR3. This rearrangement joins TRBV30 to TRBJ1-5; D is perhaps TRBD1 (5 bases). V lost 2 bases and J lost 4, with 12 bases in between. The CDR3 runs 14 residues. Germline CDR1 and CDR2: GTSNPN and SVGIG (reference sequence). CDR3 region: CAWSPTGGNQPQHF. In DNA form, the CDR3 reads TGTGCCTGGAGTCCCACGGGGGGGAATCAGCCCCAGCATTTT.

The chain links TRBV29-1 to TRBJ1-2; D is unresolved. V dropped 8 bases and J dropped 4 bases, with 23 bases sitting between them. The germline V gene encodes CDR1 SQVTM and CDR2 ANQGSEA. This CDR3 comprises 15 residues. CDR3 residues: CSSYGPGQEFYGYTF. The CDR3 DNA reads TGCAGCTCCTATGGTCCAGGTCAGGAATTCTATGGCTACACCTTC.

This clone was picked up a small number of times. This chain's CDR3 is CASSSSYGYTF. As DNA, the CDR3 is TGTGCCAGCAGCTCTAGCTATGGCTACACCTTC. The V and J genes are TRBV11-2 and TRBJ1-2, with D hard to call. The V gene lost 4 bases and the J gene lost 4 bases, with 4 bases spanning the gap. The CDR3 is made up of 11 amino acids. Germline loops: CDR1 SGHAT, CDR2 FQNNGV.

This rearrangement joins TRBV28 to TRBJ2-1, with a tentative D call TRBD1 (5 bases). The CDR3 sequence is 15 residues long. Germline CDR1 reads MDHEN; CDR2 reads SYDVKM. V was shortened by 5 bases and J by 10 bases, with 21 bases between the two germline ends. CDR3 amino acids: CASSPPDITLVEQFF. The CDR3 DNA follows: TGTGCCAGCAGTCCCCCGGACATAACCCTAGTGGAGCAGTTCTTC. Using reference TRBV28 and TRBJ2-1 for the parts outside the CDR3, the full variable domain is DVKVTQSSRYLVKRTGEKVFLECVQDMDHENMFWYRQDPGLGLRLIYFSYDVKMKEKGDIPEGYSVSREKKERFSLILESASTNQTSMYLCASSPPDITLVEQFFGPGTRLTVL.

This clone was picked up one time. The gene calls are TRBV18 and TRBJ1-6; D not resolved. From germline, CDR1 is KGHSH and CDR2 LQKENI. The CDR3 extends over 13 amino acids. Trimming took 8 bases from V and 8 from J, leaving 13 bases between them. CDR3 region: CASSLNGDSPLHF. CDR3 DNA: TGTGCCAGCAGCCTTAACGGGGATTCACCCCTCCACTTT.

This clone was observed a handful of times. This rearrangement joins TRBV10-2 to TRBJ1-6, with D possibly TRBD1 on 5 matching bases. The CDR3 sequence is 14 residues long. Germline V lookup: CDR1 WSHSY, CDR2 SAAADI. V was shortened by 7 bases and J by 8 bases, with 15 bases between the two germline ends. This chain's CDR3 is CASIPGLQHSPLHF. In nucleotides, the CDR3 is TGCGCCAGCATCCCGGGACTTCAACATTCACCCCTCCACTTT.

V usage is TRBV30 and J usage is TRBJ1-3; possibly TRBD1 for D (5 bases). CDR1 is GTSNPN, CDR2 SVGIG, per germline (reference sequence). This CDR3 is built from 15 residues. Trimming took off 0 bases at V and 0 bases at J, with 9 bases between the two ends. The CDR3 DNA sequence: TGTGCCTGGAGTGTATTGGGGGGCTCTGGAAACACCATATATTTT. This translates into CAWSVLGGSGNTIYF.